These T cell receptor beta chains were read from a single sample in a study of blood T cell repertoires in COVID-19. TCRdb keeps only in-frame clones here, not all; method: immunoSEQ multiplex PCR. The repertoire holds some 210,000 clones, with about 92% as singletons. Source material: peripheral blood. These receptors were collected from a man aged 25 to 45 with acute or convalescent COVID-19. Both conserved end residues are part of each CDR3. A D gene is named only where the DNA matches it firmly. Clone size is stated in some rows and not others, as once, few, many or a class when expanded.

j_call,v_call,clone_size,d_call,cdr3_nt,cdr3_aa
TRBJ1-2,TRBV7-2,NA,TRBD1,TGTGCCAGCAGCTTGGGACAGTTCTATGGCTACACCTTC,CASSLGQFYGYTF
TRBJ2-1,TRBV5-1,once,NA,TGCGCCAGCAGCTTGGCTTTTATCCCTCCAGTCAATGAGCAGTTCTTC,CASSLAFIPPVNEQFF
TRBJ2-7,TRBV6-5,once,NA,TGTGCCATAGAAACAGGGCTCCACGAGCAGTACTTC,CAIETGLHEQYF
TRBJ2-5,TRBV18,NA,TRBD1,TGTGCCAGCTCATCTAACCGGGACAGCCAAGAGACCCAGTACTTC,CASSSNRDSQETQYF
TRBJ1-1,TRBV6-5,NA,NA,TGTGCCAGCAGTTACTCGACAGACATGAACACTGAAGCTTTCTTT,CASSYSTDMNTEAFF
TRBJ2-5,TRBV2,NA,NA,TGTGCCATCCAATCCCAAGAGACCCAGTACTTC,CAIQSQETQYF
TRBJ2-1,TRBV11-2,NA,TRBD2,TGTGCCAGCAGCTTAGGCGGGGGGGAGCAGTTCTTC,CASSLGGGEQFF
TRBJ2-1,TRBV11-2,NA,NA,TGTGCCAGCAGAGAGGGCAATGAGCAGTTCTTC,CASREGNEQFF
TRBJ2-7,TRBV27,NA,TRBD2,TGTGCCAGCAGTTTGTCTAGCGGGCCTCTCTACGAGCAGTACTTC,CASSLSSGPLYEQYF
TRBJ1-1,TRBV11-2,NA,TRBD1,TGTGCCAGCAGCTCCCGGACAGGGGGCGTCTCTGAAGCTTTCTTT,CASSSRTGGVSEAFF
TRBJ1-4,TRBV30,NA,NA,TGTGCCTGGAGATTAGACGGGGTCACTAATGAAAAACTGTTTTTT,CAWRLDGVTNEKLFF
TRBJ2-5,TRBV28,NA,NA,TGTGCCAGCAGCCCGCCGCCGACCAGGGAGACCCAGTACTTC,CASSPPPTRETQYF
TRBJ2-3,TRBV5-1,once,TRBD2,TGCGCCAGCAGCTTGGCTAGCGGGGGGGCGGACCGTAGCACAGATACGCAGTATTTT,CASSLASGGADRSTDTQYF
TRBJ1-1,TRBV6-2/TRBV6-3,once,NA,TGTGCCAGCAGTTACCAAGGACAGCTGAACACTGAAGCTTTCTTT,CASSYQGQLNTEAFF
TRBJ1-5,TRBV30,NA,NA,TGTGCCTGGGCAACCGGGAATAACAATCAGCCCCAGCATTTT,CAWATGNNNQPQHF
TRBJ1-1,TRBV2,NA,NA,TGTGCCAGCAGTGAGGGCTACAATCCGACTGAAGCTTTCTTT,CASSEGYNPTEAFF
TRBJ2-3,TRBV30,NA,TRBD2,TGTGCCTGGAGCAAACTCGGGGGGGGCAAAGATACGCAGTATTTT,CAWSKLGGGKDTQYF
TRBJ2-7,TRBV5-4,NA,TRBD2,TGTGCCAGCAGCTTGTTTCCCGGGACTAGCGGTAAAAAATGGGACTACGAGCAGTACTTC,CASSLFPGTSGKKWDYEQYF
TRBJ2-5,TRBV2,NA,NA,TGTGCCAGCAGTGAAGCCCGGGGTGGAGAGACCCAGTACTTC,CASSEARGGETQYF
TRBJ1-5,TRBV3-1/TRBV3-2,NA,NA,TGTGCCAGCAGCCAAGATCGCGCGGTTAATCAGCCCCAGCATTTT,CASSQDRAVNQPQHF
TRBJ1-4,TRBV28,NA,TRBD1,TGTGCCAGCAGTACCGCTCGGACAGGGTATAATGAAAAACTGTTTTTT,CASSTARTGYNEKLFF
TRBJ1-1,TRBV28,NA,NA,TGTGCCAGCAGCCTAAAAATCCCTGAAGCTTTCTTT,CASSLKIPEAFF
TRBJ1-6,TRBV5-6,NA,TRBD1,TGTCTTCAAGGGGGCCCGTCTAACTATAATTCACCCCTCCACTTT,CLQGGPSNYNSPLHF
TRBJ2-1,TRBV24-1,few,NA,TGTGCCACCAGTGAGCGTGAGGAGCAGTTCTTC,CATSEREEQFF
TRBJ1-5,TRBV9,NA,TRBD1,TGTGCCAGCAGCGCAGGACAGGGGAGGCAGCCCCAGCATTTT,CASSAGQGRQPQHF
TRBJ1-1,TRBV18,NA,TRBD1,TGTGCCAGCTCACCCATGGGACAGGGGGCTTTCACTGAAGCTTTCTTT,CASSPMGQGAFTEAFF
TRBJ1-5,TRBV30,NA,NA,TGTGCCTGGAGGGATCCGGGACCTAGGGGGAATCAGCCCCAGCATTTT,CAWRDPGPRGNQPQHF
TRBJ2-3,TRBV7-2,NA,TRBD2,TGTGCCAGCAGCTTGCGGGAGGGTGGCACAGATACGCAGTATTTT,CASSLREGGTDTQYF
TRBJ1-2,TRBV7-9,NA,NA,TGTGCCAGCAGCTTAGGCTATGGGACTGGGAACTATGGCTACACCTTC,CASSLGYGTGNYGYTF
TRBJ2-1,TRBV5-1,NA,TRBD2,TGCGCCAGCAGTTCCTTAGGGACTAGCGGGAGTTTCTACAATGAGCAGTTCTTC,CASSSLGTSGSFYNEQFF
TRBJ2-2,TRBV5-1,NA,NA,TGCGCCAGCACCCCGGGATCGAACACCGGGGAGCTGTTTTTT,CASTPGSNTGELFF
TRBJ1-3,TRBV18,NA,TRBD1,TGTGCCAGCTCTCATCGGACAGGGGAAGGAAACACCATATATTTT,CASSHRTGEGNTIYF
TRBJ2-7,TRBV4-1,NA,TRBD2,TGCGCCAGCAGCCATACTAGCGGGGCCACCTACGAGCAGTACTTC,CASSHTSGATYEQYF
TRBJ1-6,TRBV5-1,NA,TRBD1,TGCGCCAGCAGCTCAAGGACAGGGGTTGATTCACCCCTCCACTTT,CASSSRTGVDSPLHF
TRBJ2-2,TRBV27,NA,TRBD1,TGTGCCAGCAGAACACAGGGGGCGGAGCTGTTTTTT,CASRTQGAELFF
TRBJ1-1,TRBV29-1,once,NA,TGCAGCGTTGAAGCGCGAGGGTTGGACACTGAAGCTTTCTTT,CSVEARGLDTEAFF
TRBJ2-1,TRBV28,few,TRBD2,TGTGCCAGCAGTCCACTGACTAGCGGGTTCTACAATGAGCAGTTCTTC,CASSPLTSGFYNEQFF
TRBJ2-2,TRBV18,NA,NA,TGTGCCAGCTCACCAACACAGTCCACCGGGGAGCTGTTTTTT,CASSPTQSTGELFF
TRBJ2-5,TRBV5-4,NA,NA,TGTGCCAGCAGGGGGGGACGGGGAGAAGAGACCCAGTACTTC,CASRGGRGEETQYF
TRBJ1-5,TRBV7-8,NA,NA,TGTGCCAGCAGCTTTCGTCGTTCTAGCAATCAGCCCCAGCATTTT,CASSFRRSSNQPQHF
TRBJ2-7,TRBV2,NA,TRBD1,TGTGCCAGCAGTGAAGCCCCCGGGACAGGGTACGAGCAGTACTTC,CASSEAPGTGYEQYF
TRBJ2-5,TRBV19,NA,NA,TGTGCCAGTACGGGAGTCGGGGGTAGCGTAGAGACCCAGTACTTC,CASTGVGGSVETQYF
TRBJ1-2,TRBV5-4,NA,NA,TGTGCCAGCAGCTTGATCAACGAGGGTAGTGGCTACACCTTC,CASSLINEGSGYTF
TRBJ1-6,TRBV9,NA,NA,TGTGCCAGCAGCGTAGATCCGGGTCCCTATAATTCACCCCTCCACTTT,CASSVDPGPYNSPLHF
TRBJ2-7,TRBV6-1,NA,TRBD1,TGTGCCAGCAGTGATTCGGGCAGGGGGCGTTATGAGCAGTACTTC,CASSDSGRGRYEQYF
TRBJ2-2,TRBV7-3,NA,NA,TGTGCCAGCAGCATAAGACAGAACACCGGGGAGCTGTTTTTT,CASSIRQNTGELFF